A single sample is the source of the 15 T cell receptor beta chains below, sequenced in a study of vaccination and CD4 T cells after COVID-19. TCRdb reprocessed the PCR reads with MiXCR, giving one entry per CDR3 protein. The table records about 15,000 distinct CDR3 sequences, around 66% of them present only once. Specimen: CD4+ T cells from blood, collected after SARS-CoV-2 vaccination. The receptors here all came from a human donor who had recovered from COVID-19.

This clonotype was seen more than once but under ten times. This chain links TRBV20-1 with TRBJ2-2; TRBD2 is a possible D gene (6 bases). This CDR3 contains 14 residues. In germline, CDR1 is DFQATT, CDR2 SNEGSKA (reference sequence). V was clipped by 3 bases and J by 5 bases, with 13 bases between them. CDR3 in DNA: TGCAGTGCTAGTGAAGGGGCGGGGACCGGGGAGCTGTTTTTT. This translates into CSASEGAGTGELFF.

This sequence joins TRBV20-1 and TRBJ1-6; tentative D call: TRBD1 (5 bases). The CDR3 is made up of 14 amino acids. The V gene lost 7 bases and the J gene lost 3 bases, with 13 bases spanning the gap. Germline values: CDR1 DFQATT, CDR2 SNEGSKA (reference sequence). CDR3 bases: TGCAGTGTCCGGGACGGTTTCTATAATTCACCCCTCCACTTT. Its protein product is CSVRDGFYNSPLHF.

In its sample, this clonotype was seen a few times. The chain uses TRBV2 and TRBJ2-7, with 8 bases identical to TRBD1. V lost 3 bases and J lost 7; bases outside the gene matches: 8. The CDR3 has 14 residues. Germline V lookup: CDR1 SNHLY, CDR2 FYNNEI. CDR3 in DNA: TGTGCCAGCAGTGAGCCACTACAGGGGGAGGAGCAGTACTTC. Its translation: CASSEPLQGEEQYF.

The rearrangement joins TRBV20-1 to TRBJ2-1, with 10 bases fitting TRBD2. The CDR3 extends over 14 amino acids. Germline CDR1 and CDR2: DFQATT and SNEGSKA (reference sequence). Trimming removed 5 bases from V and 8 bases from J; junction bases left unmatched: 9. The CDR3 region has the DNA TGCAGTGCTGCTAGCGGGAGTCGGGGCGATGAGCAGTTCTTC. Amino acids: CSAASGSRGDEQFF.

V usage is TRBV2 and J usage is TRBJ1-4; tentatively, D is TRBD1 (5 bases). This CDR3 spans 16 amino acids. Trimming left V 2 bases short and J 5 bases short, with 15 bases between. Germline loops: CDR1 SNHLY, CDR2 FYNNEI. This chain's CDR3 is CASSETLRGVNEKLFF. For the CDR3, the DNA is TGTGCCAGCAGTGAAACCCTGCGGGGGGTGAATGAAAAACTGTTTTTT. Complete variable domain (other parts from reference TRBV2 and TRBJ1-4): EPEVTQTPSHQVTQMGQEVILRCVPISNHLYFYWYRQILGQKVEFLVSFYNNEISEKSEIFDDQFSVERPDGSNFTLKIRSTKLEDSAMYFCASSETLRGVNEKLFFGSGTQLSVL.

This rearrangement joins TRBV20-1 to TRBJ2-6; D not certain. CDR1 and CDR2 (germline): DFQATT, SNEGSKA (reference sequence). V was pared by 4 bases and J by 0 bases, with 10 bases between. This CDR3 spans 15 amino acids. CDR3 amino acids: CSATVSNSGANVLTF. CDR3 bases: TGCAGTGCTACCGTTAGTAACTCTGGGGCCAACGTCCTGACTTTC.

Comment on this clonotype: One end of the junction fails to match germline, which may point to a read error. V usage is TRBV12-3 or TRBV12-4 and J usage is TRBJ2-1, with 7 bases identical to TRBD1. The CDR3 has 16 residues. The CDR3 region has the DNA TGTGCCAGCAGAAGACAGGGTAACAACCCGTCCAATGAGCAGTCCTTC. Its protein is CASRRQGNNPSNEQSF.

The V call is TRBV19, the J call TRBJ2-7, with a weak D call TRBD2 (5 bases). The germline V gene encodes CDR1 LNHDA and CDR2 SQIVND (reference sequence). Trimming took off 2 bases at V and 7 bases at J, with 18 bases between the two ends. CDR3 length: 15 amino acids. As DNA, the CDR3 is TGTGCCAGTAGTATAAGTCGCGGTTCTAGGGAGGAGCAGTACTTC. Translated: CASSISRGSREEQYF.

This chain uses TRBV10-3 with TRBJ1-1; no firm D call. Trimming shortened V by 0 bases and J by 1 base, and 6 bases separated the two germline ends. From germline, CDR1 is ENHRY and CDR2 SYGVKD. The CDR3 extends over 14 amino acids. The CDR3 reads CAISESMGNTEAFF. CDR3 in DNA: TGTGCCATCAGTGAGTCAATGGGGAACACTGAAGCTTTCTTT.

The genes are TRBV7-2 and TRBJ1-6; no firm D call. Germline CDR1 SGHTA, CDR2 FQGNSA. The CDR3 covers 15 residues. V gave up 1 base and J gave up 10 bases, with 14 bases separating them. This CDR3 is CASSLEGGRVSPLHF. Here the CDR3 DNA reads TGTGCCAGCAGCTTAGAGGGTGGGCGGGTCTCACCCCTCCACTTT. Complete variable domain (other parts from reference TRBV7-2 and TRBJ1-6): GAGVSQSPSNKVTEKGKDVELRCDPISGHTALYWYRQSLGQGLEFLIYFQGNSAPDKSGLPSDRFSAERTGGSVSTLTIQRTQQEDSAVYLCASSLEGGRVSPLHFGNGTRLTVT.

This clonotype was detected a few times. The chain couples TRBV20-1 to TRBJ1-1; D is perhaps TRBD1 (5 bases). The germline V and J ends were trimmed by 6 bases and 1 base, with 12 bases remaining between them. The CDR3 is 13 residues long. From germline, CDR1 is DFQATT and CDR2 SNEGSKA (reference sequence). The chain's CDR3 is CSASRQPNTEAFF. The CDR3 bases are TGCAGTGCGAGTCGACAGCCGAACACTGAAGCTTTCTTT.

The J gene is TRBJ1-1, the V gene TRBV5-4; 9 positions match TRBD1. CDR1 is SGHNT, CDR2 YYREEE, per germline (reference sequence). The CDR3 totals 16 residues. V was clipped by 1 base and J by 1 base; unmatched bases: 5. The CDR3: CASSLPGQGPNTEAFF. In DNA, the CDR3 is TGTGCCAGCAGCTTGCCGGGACAGGGACCGAACACTGAAGCTTTCTTT.

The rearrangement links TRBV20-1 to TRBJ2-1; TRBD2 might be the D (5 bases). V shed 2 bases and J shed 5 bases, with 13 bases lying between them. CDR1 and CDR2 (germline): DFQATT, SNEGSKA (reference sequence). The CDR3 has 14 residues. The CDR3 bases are TGCAGTGCTAGATCCAGCGGAAGACACAATGAGCAGTTCTTC. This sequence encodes CSARSSGRHNEQFF.

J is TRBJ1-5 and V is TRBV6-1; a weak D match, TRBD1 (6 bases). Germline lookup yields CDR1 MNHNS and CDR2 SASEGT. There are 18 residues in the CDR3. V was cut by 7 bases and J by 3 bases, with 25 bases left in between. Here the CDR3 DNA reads TGTGCCAGCACCCCCCGGGGGGCGGCGATGGTTTCCAATCAGCCCCAGCATTTT. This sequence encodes CASTPRGAAMVSNQPQHF.

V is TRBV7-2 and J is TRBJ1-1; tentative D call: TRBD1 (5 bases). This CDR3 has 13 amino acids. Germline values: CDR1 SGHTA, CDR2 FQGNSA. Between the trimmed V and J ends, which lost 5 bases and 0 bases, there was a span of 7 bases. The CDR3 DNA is TGTGCCAGCAGCGCGGACATGAACACTGAAGCTTTCTTT. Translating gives CASSADMNTEAFF.